Following are 23 T cell receptor beta chains from one sample sequenced in a study of T cell repertoires in cytomegalovirus infection. For these receptors, no antigen is known. A single record per CDR3 protein comes from TCRdb applying MiXCR to the reads. The profile covers about 89,000 distinct CDR3 sequences, with 29% appearing a single time and over 60% taken by the ten largest. The source material was CD8+ T cells from cultured PBMCs, sampled from culture after CMV antigen stimulation. Source of these receptors: a human donor in good health (CMV status not recorded). Some clones in this sample may be carry-over from other donors' samples.

This clonotype was found a few times. This rearrangement joins TRBV6-6 to TRBJ2-5, with a weak D call TRBD2 (5 bases). CDR1 and CDR2 (germline): MNHNY, SVGAGI (reference sequence). The V gene lost 0 bases and the J gene lost 4 bases, with 9 bases spanning the gap. The CDR3 totals 14 residues. CDR3 region: CASSYSGSGETQYF. The DNA for the CDR3 is TGTGCCAGCAGTTACTCAGGGAGTGGAGAGACCCAGTACTTC.

The chain has TRBV7-9 and TRBJ2-7, with a weak D call TRBD2 (7 bases). Trimming took 5 bases from V and 6 from J, leaving 20 bases between them. Germline V gene data show CDR1 as SEHNR and CDR2 as FQNEAQ (reference sequence). This CDR3 comprises 15 residues. This chain's CDR3 is CASSLGGQARGEQYF. CDR3 sequence (DNA): TGTGCCAGCAGCCTCGGGGGGCAGGCGAGGGGCGAGCAGTACTTC.

The CDR3 loop reads CASSQEQVPSYEQYF. For the CDR3, the DNA is TGCGCCAGCAGCCAAGAACAGGTTCCAAGCTACGAGCAGTACTTC. The chain is built from TRBV4-1 and TRBJ2-7, with D perhaps TRBD1 (5 bases). V lost 0 bases and J lost 3, with 12 bases in between. This CDR3 contains 15 residues. Germline CDR1 is MGHRA and CDR2 is YSYEKL.

This rearrangement joins TRBV6-1 to TRBJ1-2; 8 bases are a match to TRBD1. CDR1 is MNHNS and CDR2 is SASEGT in the germline V gene. The length of the CDR3 is 17 residues. V lost 4 bases, J lost 2 bases, and 12 bases stayed unmatched. This CDR3 reads CASSVAGGGLSNYGYTF. Here the CDR3 DNA reads TGTGCCAGCAGTGTGGCAGGGGGCGGACTGAGCAACTATGGCTACACCTTC.

This clonotype has a handful of counts. The rearrangement joins TRBV7-2 to TRBJ1-2; 9 nucleotides match TRBD1. J lost 4 bases, V lost 3 bases, and 3 bases had no gene match. Germline V gene lookup returns CDR1 SGHTA and CDR2 FQGNSA. The CDR3 sequence is 14 residues long. The CDR3 protein is CASSFLQGAYGYTF. The CDR3 bases are TGTGCCAGCAGCTTCCTACAGGGGGCCTATGGCTACACCTTC.

This clonotype was found a few times. This chain connects TRBV2 to TRBJ2-1, with D hard to call. Trimming cost V 0 bases and J 4 bases, with 16 bases left between them. This CDR3 spans 17 amino acids. In germline, CDR1 is SNHLY, CDR2 FYNNEI. The CDR3, as DNA: TGTGCCAGCAGTGAAGCGCTTTATAAGCGAGAGTACAATGAGCAGTTCTTC. It yields the protein CASSEALYKREYNEQFF.

This clonotype was counted only a few times. V is TRBV11-2 and J is TRBJ2-3, with 12 bases matching TRBD2. CDR1 SGHAT and CDR2 FQNNGV come from the germline V gene. After removal of 0 bases from V and 3 bases from J, the junction contained 13 bases not matched to a gene. This CDR3 is built from 20 residues. DNA of the CDR3: TGTGCCAGCAGCTTAGATCCCCTAGCGGGGGGGACCTCGGGGACAGATACGCAGTATTTT. Translating it yields CASSLDPLAGGTSGTDTQYF.

This clonotype occurred a few times. The chain recombines TRBV4-1 with TRBJ1-2; 9 bases are shared with TRBD1. Germline loops: CDR1 MGHRA, CDR2 YSYEKL. The CDR3 length is 16 residues. V shed 0 bases, J shed 8 bases, and the junction held 10 bases outside the gene matches. This CDR3 reads CASSQDGTGSIGGYTF. The CDR3 coding sequence is TGCGCCAGCAGCCAAGATGGGACAGGGAGTATCGGGGGCTACACCTTC.

This clonotype was seen ten or more times. The chain carries TRBV7-6 and TRBJ2-5; 10 positions agree with TRBD2. Germline CDR1 is SGHVS and CDR2 is FNYEAQ. The CDR3 sequence is 15 residues long. V was pared by 5 bases and J by 4 bases, with 7 bases of the junction left unmatched. The CDR3 here is CASSPLAGEGETQYF. In DNA form, the CDR3 reads TGTGCCAGCAGCCCCCTAGCGGGGGAGGGAGAGACCCAGTACTTC.

This clonotype was counted a few times. The CDR3, as DNA: TGTGCCAGCAGCCAGTATGGGTGGACCGGGGAGCTGTTTTTT. Translated, it gives CASSQYGWTGELFF. J is TRBJ2-2 and V is TRBV7-8; D is uncertain. The CDR3 sequence is 14 residues long. Germline V gene sequence: CDR1 SGHVS, CDR2 FQNEAQ. V lost 5 bases to trimming and J lost 5 bases, with 12 bases between them.

This clonotype has a count of ten or more. The CDR3 loop is CASSLRGNPYEQYF. Written as DNA, the CDR3 is TGTGCCAGCAGCCTACGGGGGAACCCCTACGAGCAGTACTTC. The V and J genes are TRBV7-9 and TRBJ2-7; weak D call: TRBD2 (6 bases). Per the germline V gene, CDR1 is SEHNR and CDR2 is FQNEAQ (reference sequence). The length of the CDR3 is 14 residues. V lost 5 bases and J lost 2, with 13 bases in between.

The chain has TRBV7-2 and TRBJ2-7, with TRBD1 matching 7 bases. The CDR3 has 14 residues. Germline CDR1 SGHTA, CDR2 FQGNSA. Trimming took 8 bases from V and 5 from J; bases not matched to a gene: 12. The CDR3 region has the DNA TGTGCCAGCTTAGCTACAGGGGAGCGACACGAGCAGTACTTC. This gives the protein CASLATGERHEQYF.

The CDR3 sequence is CASSSPLWAADTQYF. As DNA, the CDR3 is TGTGCCAGCAGCTCACCGCTCTGGGCCGCAGATACGCAGTATTTT. The gene calls are TRBV7-9 and TRBJ2-3; no clear D gene. V lost 4 bases and J lost 4, with 15 bases in between. The CDR3 extends over 15 amino acids. Germline V lookup: CDR1 SEHNR, CDR2 FQNEAQ (reference sequence).

V usage is TRBV11-2 and J usage is TRBJ1-1; weak D call: TRBD1 (5 bases). Trimming left V 4 bases short and J 7 bases short, with 13 bases between. The CDR3 has 13 amino acids. CDR1 is SGHAT, CDR2 FQNNGV, per germline. The CDR3 region is CASSSAGLVEAFF. DNA of the CDR3: TGTGCCAGCAGCTCCGCAGGGTTGGTTGAAGCTTTCTTT. Looking up the rest from reference TRBV11-2 and TRBJ1-1 gives the full variable domain: EAGVAQSPRYKIIEKRQSVAFWCNPISGHATLYWYQQILGQGPKLLIQFQNNGVVDDSQLPKDRFSAERLKGVDSTLKIQPAKLEDSAVYLCASSSAGLVEAFFGQGTRLTVV.

This clonotype was recorded only once. The chain couples TRBV28 to TRBJ2-4; TRBD1 matches 11 bases. This CDR3 comprises 15 residues. J gave up 7 bases and V 3 bases, and 5 bases lay outside the gene matches. Germline CDR1 is MDHEN and CDR2 is SYDVKM. CDR3 protein: CASSLSGTGGNIQYF. CDR3 DNA: TGTGCCAGCAGTTTGTCCGGGACAGGGGGGAACATTCAGTACTTC. Full variable domain (outside the CDR3, taken from reference TRBV28 and TRBJ2-4): DVKVTQSSRYLVKRTGEKVFLECVQDMDHENMFWYRQDPGLGLRLIYFSYDVKMKEKGDIPEGYSVSREKKERFSLILESASTNQTSMYLCASSLSGTGGNIQYFGAGTRLSVL.

The chain carries TRBV6-4 and TRBJ2-7; D not resolved. This CDR3 spans 12 amino acids. V shed 8 bases and J shed 9 bases, with 17 bases lying between them. The V gene's germline CDR1 is MRHNA and CDR2 SNTAGT. The DNA for the CDR3 is TGTGCCAGCGAAGGACCCTCAGTCGGGCAGTACTTC. This sequence encodes CASEGPSVGQYF.

The V gene is TRBV10-3, the J gene TRBJ2-7; D gene unclear. The CDR3 is 13 amino acids. V lost 3 bases to trimming and J lost 2 bases, with 8 bases between them. Germline V gene lookup returns CDR1 ENHRY and CDR2 SYGVKD. The CDR3 reads CAISDVYAYEQYF. Written as DNA, the CDR3 is TGTGCCATCAGTGATGTCTACGCCTACGAGCAGTACTTC.

This clonotype was counted a few times. This sequence joins TRBV27 and TRBJ1-1; TRBD1 aligns across 8 bases. The germline V gene encodes CDR1 MNHEY and CDR2 SMNVEV (reference sequence). CDR3 length: 16 amino acids. After removal of 5 bases from V and 5 bases from J, the junction contained 13 bases not matched to a gene. DNA of the CDR3: TGTGCCAGCAGTCACCGTGGACAGGGAAGTTTGACTGAAGCTTTCTTT. Translation: CASSHRGQGSLTEAFF.

This clonotype appeared a few times. J is TRBJ1-1 and V is TRBV7-9; D is possibly TRBD1 (6 bases). CDR1 and CDR2 (germline): SEHNR, FQNEAQ (reference sequence). V lost 2 bases and J 8 bases, leaving 12 bases between the germline ends. The CDR3 loop spans 13 amino acids. This CDR3 is CASSLKGGNEAFF. The CDR3, as DNA: TGTGCCAGCAGCTTAAAGGGGGGAAACGAAGCTTTCTTT.

The J gene is TRBJ2-3, the V gene TRBV6-6, with 7 bases aligning to TRBD2. The CDR3 length is 12 residues. V shed 4 bases and J 8 bases; nucleotides not matched to a gene: 3. Germline lookup yields CDR1 MNHNY and CDR2 SVGAGI (reference sequence). The CDR3 region has the DNA TGTGCCAGCAGTTTGGGGGGGGGTACGCAGTATTTT. The encoded protein is CASSLGGGTQYF.

This clonotype showed up just a few times. The rearrangement links TRBV9 to TRBJ2-3; 12 bases are a match to TRBD2. The germline CDR1 and CDR2 sequences are SGDLS and YYNGEE. The CDR3 length is 16 residues. V lost 4 bases and J lost 4; bases outside the gene matches: 7. CDR3 nucleotides: TGTGCCAGCAGCCCTTCTAGCGGGGGGGCTGCAGATACGCAGTATTTT. As protein: CASSPSSGGAADTQYF.

In this sample, this clonotype turned up a few times. This chain connects TRBV5-4 to TRBJ2-3, with 7 bases fitting TRBD1. This CDR3 region has 15 residues. V dropped 4 bases and J dropped 5; count of bases not matched to a gene: 10. The germline V gene encodes CDR1 SGHNT and CDR2 YYREEE (reference sequence). CDR3 sequence reads: CASSEATGSRDTQYF. For the CDR3, the DNA is TGTGCCAGCAGCGAGGCGACAGGGTCGAGAGATACGCAGTATTTT.

This clonotype was observed a handful of times. The chain recombines TRBV5-6 with TRBJ1-5; unclear D gene. This CDR3 region has 13 residues. CDR1 and CDR2 from the germline V gene are SGHDT and YYEEEE. Trimming removed 0 bases from V and 5 bases from J, with 6 bases in between. CDR3 amino acids: CASSLGGDQPQHF. The CDR3 coding sequence is TGTGCCAGCAGCTTGGGGGGAGATCAGCCCCAGCATTTT.